This TCR beta chain was recovered during a study of cytomegalovirus exposure and HLA in healthy donors. Study at large: It was reported in a later analysis that the 120 or so validation repertoires used the same platform as the 666 first-cohort repertoires. Study outcomes and limitations: The study flagged some 170 TCR beta chains as cytomegalovirus-associated. Reported results showed that the classifier diagnosed cytomegalovirus status with high specificity and sensitivity.

As to this clone: Its specificity is unknown.

The CDR3 has 14 residues. Germline V gene lookup returns CDR1 MNHEY and CDR2 SVGAGI. Trimming took 0 bases from V and 7 from J, leaving 10 bases between them. The donors were members of the validation cohort comprising 120 subjects, separate from the approximately 670-subject first cohort. Only in-frame clones appear in the TCRdb table, and some are missing; sequencing was by immunoSEQ multiplex PCR. Of tens of thousands of clones in the sample, around 94% were seen once. The sequenced sample was PBMCs. V gene TRBV6-5 combines with J gene TRBJ1-5; the D is unclear. This TCR was recovered from a man younger than 35 in good health and CMV-seropositive. The DNA of the CDR3 is TGTGCCAGCAGTTACTCTACAGAGGGCCAGCCCCAGCATTTT. Encoded protein: CASSYSTEGQPQHF.